The 19 T cell receptor beta chains given below trace back to one sample, sequenced in a study of CD8 T cells in ankylosing spondylitis. TCRdb passed the 5' RACE reads through MiXCR, listing each CDR3 protein once. The sample shows fewer than 350,000 distinct CDR3 sequences, around 10% of them seen only once. What was sequenced was blood, either unsorted or a sorted T cell fraction (not recorded which). The receptors shown here come from a female donor with ankylosing spondylitis or in good health (not recorded which).

This clonotype was detected ten times or more. This chain connects TRBV6-1 to TRBJ2-2; D unclear. Per germline, CDR1 MNHNS and CDR2 SASEGT. The CDR3 is 13 amino acids. Trimming shortened V by 7 bases and J by 4 bases, and 10 bases separated the two germline ends. CDR3 loop: CASIQEITGELFF. The CDR3 coding sequence is TGTGCCAGCATCCAGGAAATCACCGGGGAGCTGTTTTTT.

The chain recombines TRBV5-1 with TRBJ2-1, with 7 bases lining up with TRBD2. The CDR3 spans 13 residues. V gave up 9 bases and J gave up 6 bases; unmatched junction bases: 9. The V gene's germline CDR1 is SGHRS and CDR2 YFSETQ. CDR3 coding DNA: TGCGCCACCCTTCCCGGGGGGAGCAATGAGCAGTTCTTC. Translated, it gives CATLPGGSNEQFF. Using reference TRBV5-1 and TRBJ2-1 for the parts outside the CDR3, the full variable domain is KAGVTQTPRYLIKTRGQQVTLSCSPISGHRSVSWYQQTPGQGLQFLFEYFSETQRNKGNFPGRFSGRQFSNSRSEMNVSTLELGDSALYLCATLPGGSNEQFFGPGTRLTVL.

This clonotype appeared many times. The gene calls are TRBV12-3 or TRBV12-4 and TRBJ1-1; D unclear. CDR3 size: 15 residues. The V and J ends lost 3 bases and 0 bases respectively, with 11 bases between them. The CDR3 bases are TGTGCCAGCAGTTTGAGGGCTGTAATGAACACTGAAGCTTTCTTT. This gives the protein CASSLRAVMNTEAFF.

The chain carries TRBV20-1 and TRBJ2-7, with 10 bases that match TRBD2. Germline V gives CDR1 DFQATT, CDR2 SNEGSKA (reference sequence). The CDR3 consists of 15 residues. V dropped 4 bases and J dropped 7; count of bases not matched to a gene: 13. This chain's CDR3 is CSATPSGRVIVEQYF. CDR3 bases: TGCAGTGCTACCCCCAGCGGGAGGGTTATCGTGGAGCAGTACTTC.

Regarding this clonotype: One base away lies a much larger clone, so this may be a sequencing read error. The CDR3 DNA sequence: TGCGCCAGCAGATGGGGACAGTTGAACACTGAAGCTTTCTTT. This sequence encodes CASRWGQLNTEAFF. This chain links TRBV5-1 with TRBJ1-1; 7 positions match TRBD1. The CDR3 is made up of 14 amino acids. Germline-derived CDR1 and CDR2 are SGHRS and YFSETQ. After removal of 5 bases from V and 0 bases from J, the junction contained 4 bases not matched to a gene. Using reference TRBV5-1 and TRBJ1-1 for the parts outside the CDR3, the full variable domain is KAGVTQTPRYLIKTRGQQVTLSCSPISGHRSVSWYQQTPGQGLQFLFEYFSETQRNKGNFPGRFSGRQFSNSRSEMNVSTLELGDSALYLCASRWGQLNTEAFFGQGTRLTVV.

This clonotype occurred many times. V is TRBV5-5 and J is TRBJ1-5, with D possibly matching TRBD1 (5 bases). V was clipped by 3 bases and J by 1 base, with 17 bases between them. From germline, CDR1 is SGHKS and CDR2 YYEKEE (reference sequence). This CDR3 is 17 amino acids long. Here the CDR3 DNA reads TGTGCCAGCAGCTCCCTGGGGGAGGGGCTAAGCAATCAGCCCCAGCATTTT. Protein product: CASSSLGEGLSNQPQHF.

This clonotype was picked up many times. This sequence joins TRBV4-1 and TRBJ2-5, with unresolved D. The CDR3 runs to 14 residues. Trimming cost V 0 bases and J 5 bases, with 10 bases left between them. CDR1 and CDR2 (germline): MGHRA, YSYEKL. The CDR3 coding sequence is TGCGCCAGCAGCCAAGAGGCGCTAGGGGAGACCCAGTACTTC. It specifies CASSQEALGETQYF.

This clonotype was detected ten times or more. A junction boundary mismatches the germline segment, possibly from a read error. The rearrangement uses TRBV7-3 and TRBJ1-2, with a tentative D call TRBD1 (5 bases). The CDR3 is made up of 12 amino acids. Germline V CDR1 and CDR2: SGHTA, FQGTGA. The CDR3 DNA reads TGTGCCAGCAGCTTCCCTGGACAAGCCCTTTCCTTC. Amino acids: CASSFPGQALSF. Supplemented by reference TRBV7-3 and TRBJ1-2, the full variable domain reads GAGVSQTPSNKVTEKGKYVELRCDPISGHTALYWYRQSLGQGPEFLIYFQGTGAADDSGLPNDRFFAVRPEGSVSTLKIQRTERGDSAVYLCASSFPGQALSFGSGTRLTVV.

On this clonotype: This may stem from a read error, because a much larger clone lies one nucleotide away. This chain connects TRBV20-1 to TRBJ1-5; 9 nucleotides agree with TRBD1. The germline gives CDR1 DFQATT, CDR2 SNEGSKA (reference sequence). The CDR3 spans 13 residues. The CDR3 spells CSARTGVNQPQPF. The CDR3 region has the DNA TGCAGTGCTCGGACAGGGGTTAATCAGCCCCAGCCTTTT.

The chain uses TRBV19 and TRBJ2-6; D is possibly TRBD2 (5 bases). The CDR3 loop spans 16 amino acids. V gave up 9 bases and J gave up 0 bases, with 15 bases separating them. Germline loops: CDR1 LNHDA, CDR2 SQIVND (reference sequence). The CDR3, as DNA: TGTGCCAGCGAACGGGGTTCTATCTCTGGGGCCAACGTCCTGACTTTC. Protein product: CASERGSISGANVLTF. The full variable domain, in which reference TRBV19 and TRBJ2-6 provide the parts outside the CDR3, is DGGITQSPKYLFRKEGQNVTLSCEQNLNHDAMYWYRQDPGQGLRLIYYSQIVNDFQKGDIAEGYSVSREKKESFPLTVTSAQKNPTAFYLCASERGSISGANVLTFGAGSRLTVL.

The table lists this clonotype with many counts. V gene TRBV6-1 combines with J gene TRBJ2-2; D call uncertain. The CDR3 loop spans 13 amino acids. Germline V CDR1 and CDR2: MNHNS, SASEGT. V shed 7 bases and J shed 2 bases, with 8 bases lying between them. The CDR3 is CASKALNTGELFF. In DNA, the CDR3 is TGTGCCAGCAAGGCCCTAAACACCGGGGAGCTGTTTTTT.

The chain employs TRBV5-1 and TRBJ2-2; no definite D call. Per the germline V gene, CDR1 is SGHRS and CDR2 is YFSETQ. CDR3 length: 14 amino acids. Trimming took off 4 bases at V and 5 bases at J, with 12 bases between the two ends. DNA of the CDR3: TGCGCCAGCAGCCCCCTCGGAGCTACCGGGGAGCTGTTTTTT. Amino acid sequence: CASSPLGATGELFF.

This clonotype was recorded many times. The DNA for the CDR3 is TGTGCCAGCAGTGATCAGCGGACGAACACCGGGGAGCTGTTTTTT. It is translated as CASSDQRTNTGELFF. The J gene is TRBJ2-2, the V gene TRBV5-5, with D perhaps TRBD2 (5 bases). The V gene's germline CDR1 is SGHKS and CDR2 YYEKEE (reference sequence). The CDR3 has 15 amino acids. The V and J ends lost 5 bases and 0 bases respectively, with 11 bases between them.

This clonotype has just a few counts. This chain joins TRBV20-1 and TRBJ2-2, with D perhaps matching TRBD1 (6 bases). Germline CDR1 reads DFQATT; CDR2 reads SNEGSKA (reference sequence). The CDR3 has 14 residues. Trimming took off 0 bases at V and 5 bases at J, with 10 bases between the two ends. The CDR3 DNA follows: TGCAGTGCTAGAGATCTACAGGGAACCGGGGAGCTGTTTTTT. It codes for CSARDLQGTGELFF.

The chain has TRBV29-1 and TRBJ2-1, with D perhaps TRBD1 or TRBD2 (5 bases each). There are 12 residues in the CDR3. Germline CDR1 SQVTM, CDR2 ANQGSEA. V was trimmed by 7 bases and J by 6 bases, leaving 13 bases between them. This chain's CDR3 is CSAGTLGNEQFF. CDR3 bases: TGCAGCGCCGGGACCCTAGGCAATGAGCAGTTCTTC.

This clonotype came up many times. The rearrangement links TRBV5-1 to TRBJ2-5, with D hard to call. V was clipped by 2 bases and J by 5 bases, with 10 bases between them. The CDR3 runs 13 residues. Germline V gene sequence: CDR1 SGHRS, CDR2 YFSETQ. CDR3 sequence (DNA): TGCGCCAGCAGCTTAAGCAGTTGGGAGACCCAGTACTTC. It encodes CASSLSSWETQYF.

Ten or more counts support this clonotype. V usage is TRBV28 and J usage is TRBJ1-2, with D tentatively TRBD1 (5 bases). Germline CDR1 reads MDHEN; CDR2 reads SYDVKM. Trimming removed 3 bases at V and 4 bases at J, with 12 bases between. The CDR3 spans 14 residues. CDR3: CASSFSGRVYGYTF. The CDR3 coding sequence is TGTGCCAGCAGTTTCTCGGGCAGGGTCTATGGCTACACCTTC.

J is TRBJ1-3 and V is TRBV6-1; D remains ambiguous. CDR1 and CDR2 from the germline V gene are MNHNS and SASEGT. The CDR3 runs 14 residues. V was clipped by 8 bases and J by 0 bases, with 11 bases between them. CDR3: CASWEGLSGNTIYF. The CDR3 region has the DNA TGTGCCAGCTGGGAGGGCCTCTCTGGAAACACCATATATTTT.

This clonotype was seen only a few times. The chain joins TRBV7-2 to TRBJ1-4; D gene ambiguous. Trimming pared 0 bases from V and 0 bases from J, leaving 8 bases between. CDR3 length: 16 residues. Germline V gene lookup returns CDR1 SGHTA and CDR2 FQGNSA. Here the CDR3 DNA reads TGTGCCAGCAGCTTAGCTCCGGCCACAACTAATGAAAAACTGTTTTTT. The encoded protein is CASSLAPATTNEKLFF.